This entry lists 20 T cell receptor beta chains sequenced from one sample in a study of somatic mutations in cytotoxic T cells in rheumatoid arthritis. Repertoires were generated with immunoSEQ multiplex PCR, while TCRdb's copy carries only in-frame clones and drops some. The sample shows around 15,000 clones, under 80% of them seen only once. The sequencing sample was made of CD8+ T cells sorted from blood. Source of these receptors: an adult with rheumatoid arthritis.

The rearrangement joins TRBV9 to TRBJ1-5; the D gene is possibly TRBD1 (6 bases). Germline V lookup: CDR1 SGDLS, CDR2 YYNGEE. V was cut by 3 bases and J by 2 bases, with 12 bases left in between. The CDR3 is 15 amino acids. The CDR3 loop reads CASSGTGTGNQPQHF. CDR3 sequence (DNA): TGTGCCAGCAGCGGAACAGGGACGGGCAATCAGCCCCAGCATTTT.

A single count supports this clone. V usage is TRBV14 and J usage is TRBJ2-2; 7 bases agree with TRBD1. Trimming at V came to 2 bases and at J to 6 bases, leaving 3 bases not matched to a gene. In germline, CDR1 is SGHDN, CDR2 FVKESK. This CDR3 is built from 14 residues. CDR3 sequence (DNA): TGTGCCAGCAGCCAACGACAGGGAGCCGGGGAGCTGTTTTTT. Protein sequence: CASSQRQGAGELFF.

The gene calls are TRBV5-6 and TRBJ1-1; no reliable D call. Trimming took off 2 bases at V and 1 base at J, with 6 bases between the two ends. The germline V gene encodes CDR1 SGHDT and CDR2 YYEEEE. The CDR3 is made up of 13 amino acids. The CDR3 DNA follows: TGTGCCAGCAGCTTCCAGGAGAACACTGAAGCTTTCTTT. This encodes CASSFQENTEAFF. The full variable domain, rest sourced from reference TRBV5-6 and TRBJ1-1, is DAGVTQSPTHLIKTRGQQVTLRCSPKSGHDTVSWYQQALGQGPQFIFQYYEEEERQRGNFPDRFSGHQFPNYSSELNVNALLLGDSALYLCASSFQENTEAFFGQGTRLTVV.

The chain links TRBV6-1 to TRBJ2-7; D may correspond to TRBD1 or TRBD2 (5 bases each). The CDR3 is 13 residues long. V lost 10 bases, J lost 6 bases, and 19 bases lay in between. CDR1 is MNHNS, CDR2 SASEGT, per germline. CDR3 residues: CATSIGWGTEQYF. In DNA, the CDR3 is TGTGCCACCTCCATAGGTTGGGGGACCGAGCAGTACTTC.

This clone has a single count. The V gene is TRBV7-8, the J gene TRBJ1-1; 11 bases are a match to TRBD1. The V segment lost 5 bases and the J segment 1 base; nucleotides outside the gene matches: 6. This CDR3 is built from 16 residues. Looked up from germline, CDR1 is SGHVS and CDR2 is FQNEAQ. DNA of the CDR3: TGTGCCAGCAGCGTCCGGGACAGGGGGGGGAACACTGAAGCTTTCTTT. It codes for CASSVRDRGGNTEAFF. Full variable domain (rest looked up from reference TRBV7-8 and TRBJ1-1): GAGVSQSPRYKVAKRGQDVALRCDPISGHVSLFWYQQALGQGPEFLTYFQNEAQLDKSGLPSDRFFAERPEGSVSTLKIQRTQQEDSAVYLCASSVRDRGGNTEAFFGQGTRLTVV.

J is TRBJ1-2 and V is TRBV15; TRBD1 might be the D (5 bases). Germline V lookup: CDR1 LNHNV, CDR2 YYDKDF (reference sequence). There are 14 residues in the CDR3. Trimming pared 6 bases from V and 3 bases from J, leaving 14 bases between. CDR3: CATSQGSIDYGYTF. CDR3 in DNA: TGTGCCACCAGTCAGGGATCTATCGACTATGGCTACACCTTC.

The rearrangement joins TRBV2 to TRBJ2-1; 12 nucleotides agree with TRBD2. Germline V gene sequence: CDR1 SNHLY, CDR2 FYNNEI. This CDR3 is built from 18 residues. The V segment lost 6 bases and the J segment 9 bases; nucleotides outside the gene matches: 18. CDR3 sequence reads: CASRDYGLAGLNSGEQFF. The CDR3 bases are TGTGCCAGCAGGGACTACGGACTAGCGGGGTTAAATAGCGGTGAGCAGTTCTTC.

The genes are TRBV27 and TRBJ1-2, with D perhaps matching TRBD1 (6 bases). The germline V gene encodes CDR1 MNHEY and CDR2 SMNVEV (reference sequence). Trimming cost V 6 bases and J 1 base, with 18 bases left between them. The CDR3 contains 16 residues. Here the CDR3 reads CASSQIQGAVNYGYTF. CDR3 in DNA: TGTGCCAGCAGCCAAATACAGGGAGCCGTTAACTATGGCTACACCTTC.

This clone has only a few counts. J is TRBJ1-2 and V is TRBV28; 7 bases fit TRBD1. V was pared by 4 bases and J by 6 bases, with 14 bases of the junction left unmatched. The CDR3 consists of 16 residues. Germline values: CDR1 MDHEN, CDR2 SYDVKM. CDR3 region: CASSSAEQGSFNGYTF. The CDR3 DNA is TGTGCCAGCAGTTCGGCGGAACAGGGGTCCTTTAATGGCTACACCTTC.

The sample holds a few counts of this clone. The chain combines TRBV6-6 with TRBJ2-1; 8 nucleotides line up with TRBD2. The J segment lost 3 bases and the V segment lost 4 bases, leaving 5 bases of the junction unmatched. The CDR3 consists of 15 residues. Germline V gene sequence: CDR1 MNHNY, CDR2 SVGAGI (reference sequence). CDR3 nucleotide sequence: TGTGCCAGCAGTTTCAAGCGGGGGAACTACAATGAGCAGTTCTTC. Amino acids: CASSFKRGNYNEQFF.

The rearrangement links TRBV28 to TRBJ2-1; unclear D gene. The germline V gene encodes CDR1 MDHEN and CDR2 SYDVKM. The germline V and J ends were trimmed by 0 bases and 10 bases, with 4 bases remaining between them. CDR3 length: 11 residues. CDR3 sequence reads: CASSLWLEQFF. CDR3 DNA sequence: TGTGCCAGCAGTTTATGGCTCGAGCAGTTCTTC.

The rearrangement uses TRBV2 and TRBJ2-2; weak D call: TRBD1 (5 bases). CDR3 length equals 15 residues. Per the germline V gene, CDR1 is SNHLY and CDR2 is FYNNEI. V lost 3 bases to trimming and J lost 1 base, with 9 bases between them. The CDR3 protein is CASSDVRVNTGELFF. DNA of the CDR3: TGTGCCAGCAGTGATGTCAGGGTGAACACCGGGGAGCTGTTTTTT.

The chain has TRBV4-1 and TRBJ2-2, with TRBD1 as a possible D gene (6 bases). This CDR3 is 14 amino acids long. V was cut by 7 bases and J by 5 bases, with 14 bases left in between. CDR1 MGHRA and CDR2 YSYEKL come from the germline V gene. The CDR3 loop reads CASTRTEQTGELFF. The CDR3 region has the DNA TGCGCCAGCACGAGGACAGAACAAACCGGGGAGCTGTTTTTT.

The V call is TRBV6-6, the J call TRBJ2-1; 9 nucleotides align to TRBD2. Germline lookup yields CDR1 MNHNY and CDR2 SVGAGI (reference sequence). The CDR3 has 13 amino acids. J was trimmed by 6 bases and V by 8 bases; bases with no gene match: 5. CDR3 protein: CASRGGGPNEQFF. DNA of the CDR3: TGTGCCAGCCGCGGGGGGGGGCCCAATGAGCAGTTCTTC.

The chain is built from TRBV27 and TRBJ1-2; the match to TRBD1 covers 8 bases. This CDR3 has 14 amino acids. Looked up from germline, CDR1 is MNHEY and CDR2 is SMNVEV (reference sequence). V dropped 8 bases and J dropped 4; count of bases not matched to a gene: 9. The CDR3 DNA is TGTGCCAGCCGTCCCGGGACAGGTCCCTATGGCTACACCTTC. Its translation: CASRPGTGPYGYTF.

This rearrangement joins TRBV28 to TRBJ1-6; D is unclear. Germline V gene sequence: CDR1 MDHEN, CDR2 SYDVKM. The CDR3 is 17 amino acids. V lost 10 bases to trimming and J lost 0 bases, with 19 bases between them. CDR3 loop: CATHPVGLSSYNSPLHF. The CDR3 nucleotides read TGTGCCACCCATCCGGTCGGGTTGAGCTCCTATAATTCACCCCTCCACTTT.

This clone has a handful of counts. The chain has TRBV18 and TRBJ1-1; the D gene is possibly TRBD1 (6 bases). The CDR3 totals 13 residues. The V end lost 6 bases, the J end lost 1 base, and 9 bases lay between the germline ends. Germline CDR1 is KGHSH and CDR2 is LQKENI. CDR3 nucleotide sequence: TGTGCCAGCTCCCGCAGGGGGAACACTGAAGCTTTCTTT. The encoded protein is CASSRRGNTEAFF. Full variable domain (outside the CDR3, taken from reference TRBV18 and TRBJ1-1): NAGVMQNPRHLVRRRGQEARLRCSPMKGHSHVYWYRQLPEEGLKFMVYLQKENIIDESGMPKERFSAEFPKEGPSILRIQQVVRGDSAAYFCASSRRGNTEAFFGQGTRLTVV.

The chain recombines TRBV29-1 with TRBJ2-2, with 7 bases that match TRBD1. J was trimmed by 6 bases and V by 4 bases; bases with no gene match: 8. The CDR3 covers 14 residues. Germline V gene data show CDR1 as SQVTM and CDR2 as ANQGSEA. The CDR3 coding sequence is TGCAGCGTTGTGGCAGGGGGTCCCGCCGGGGAGCTGTTTTTT. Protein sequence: CSVVAGGPAGELFF.

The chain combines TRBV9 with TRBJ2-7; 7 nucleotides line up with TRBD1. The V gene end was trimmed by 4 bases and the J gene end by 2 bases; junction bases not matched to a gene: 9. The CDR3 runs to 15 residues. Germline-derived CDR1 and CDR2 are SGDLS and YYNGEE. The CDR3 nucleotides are TGTGCCAGCAGCCTAACACAGGGGCCAACCTACGAGCAGTACTTC. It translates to CASSLTQGPTYEQYF.

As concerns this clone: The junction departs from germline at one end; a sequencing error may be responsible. The CDR3 DNA sequence: TGTGCTAGCAAACCTATTAATCGGGCCACTGAAGCTTTCTTT. Translated, it gives CASKPINRATEAFF. J is TRBJ1-1 and V is TRBV7-7; no definite D call. Germline CDR1 reads SSHAT; CDR2 reads FNYEAQ (reference sequence). This CDR3 contains 14 residues.